This T cell receptor beta chain was captured by sequencing in a study of shared clonotypes between healthy human individuals. Concerning this clone itself: An end of the junction differs from the germline gene, which may be a read error.

The sequenced material, unsorted PBMC DNA, was run on ten immunoSEQ deep assay plates. TCRdb's table, derived via immunoSEQ multiplex PCR, lists solely in-frame clones and lacks some. The profile shows around 500,000 clones, 65% to 85% of them singletons. Germline V CDR1 and CDR2: MGHRA, YSYEKL. The CDR3 is 13 amino acids. The specimen was PBMCs. The TCR sequence derives from a woman in her thirties or forties in good health. Some clones in this sample may be carry-over from other donors' samples. The chain combines TRBV4-1 with TRBJ2-4; tentatively, D is TRBD1 or TRBD2 (6 bases each). The chain's CDR3 is CASSQEVLGGRDF. The DNA for the CDR3 is TGCGCCAGCAGCCAAGAGGTCCTGGGGGGCCGAGACTTC.